This TCR beta chain was identified in a study of cytomegalovirus exposure and HLA in healthy donors (dated by TCRdb to about 2017). About the study as a whole: An earlier analysis of around 600 of the donors reported roughly 270 Gb of sequence data and 120 million or so unique TCR beta sequences from about 180 million T cells. Around 330 gigabases of sequencing data and 70 million to 95 million unique TCR sequences made up an early release that covered approximately 650 HLA-typed donors. Among the roughly 400 genotyped donors, approximately 77% belonged to the genetic ancestry cluster associated with self-reported Caucasian donors. The study aimed to test whether signatures of past pathogen exposure could be identified by cataloging public T cell receptors. Using immunosequencing, the study profiled T cell repertoires from 666 subjects and related those repertoires to cytomegalovirus serostatus. A separate validation cohort of 90 to 150 different subjects was used in addition to the roughly 640-subject first cohort. High-throughput TCR immunosequencing, statistical association of individual TCRs with disease status, and machine learning were combined to predict cytomegalovirus infection status. A later analysis re-analyzed previously published TCR beta repertoires from about 730 donors and added high-resolution HLA genotyping to study TCR occurrence patterns. In the later analysis, no new phenotypic data were used to find candidate immune exposures; instead, reliance was placed on TCR beta sequences and their occurrence across donors. In an earlier analysis of 500 to 650 of the donors, high-throughput TCR beta sequencing was used to judge whether each TCR beta V gene segment behaved as functional or pseudogenic. Donor age, sex, ethnicity and CMV serostatus were compiled alongside the repertoire data. A later genetic analysis used genome-wide SNP genotypes for 398 of the 666 donors, treating that subset as a discovery cohort. Every discovery cohort repertoire had been produced on one sequencing platform. Both class I and class II loci were covered by HLA typing, at four-digit resolution. Typing coverage differed by locus: A, B, C, DRB1 and DQB1 were typed in roughly 629-640 donors, DQA1 in about 510, DPA1 in around 580, and DPB1 in 400 to 490. A few DR-DQ haplotypes were treated as single units for association and clustering because of strong linkage in the cohort. Across 300 to 400 genotyped donors of the cohort, an average of roughly 250,000 unique TCR beta nucleotide sequences per donor were sequenced, and approximately 17% of those sequences were non-productive. Results the study describes overall, beyond this receptor: V-gene and J-gene trimming of TCR beta chains was associated with a missense DCLRE1C variant in a later genetic analysis, and the association was replicated in an independent cohort. Over 15 rarely observed V segments, including chromosome 9 orphons, were excluded from the earlier analysis of almost 600 of the donors because counts were too low. Because the 87-base-pair reads could not distinguish some IMGT-functional V segments, including TRBV6-2 and TRBV6-3, those segments were excluded. Because HLA typing was unavailable for some donors at each locus, only the typed subset was used in association tests. While some public TCRs were present in many individuals, most TCR sequences turned up only very rarely across donors. Linkage disequilibrium might explain the correlated functional status among segregating V segments, but an unknown experimental factor could not be ruled out. A total of roughly 160 TCR beta chains were listed by the study as associated with cytomegalovirus. In a later genetic analysis, fewer N-insertions in productive TCRs were reported among donors in an Asian-associated ancestry cluster than the approximately 670-donor mean. In an earlier analysis of approximately 600 of the donors, most TCR beta V segments were observed in productive rearrangements about 87% or about 30% of the time, broadly matching IMGT annotations. A further reported finding was that TCR beta sequences accurately predicted the HLA-A and HLA-B alleles for most subjects in the first cohort. Roughly uniform sequencing depth across donors was assumed in presence/absence analyses, although this assumption may not hold. When HLA alleles, especially DR and DQ, strongly co-occurred, TCR associations were difficult to assign to individual alleles. CMV serostatus was the only immune exposure information available for the cohort. A group of highly shared sequence variants was considered likely to be a technical artifact of the sequencing pipeline. According to a later analysis, TCR association rates differed among HLA loci, with DRB1 alleles showing the most associated TCRs and HLA-C alleles showing the fewest. Specific HLA alleles were associated with 16,951 TCR beta sequences at a false discovery rate of 0.05 in a later analysis. In a later analysis, HLA-associated TCR beta chains were found to be more clonally expanded and to have lower generation probabilities than equally common non-associated chains. According to a later analysis, parvovirus B19, influenza, CMV and Epstein-Barr virus appeared linked to several top co-occurrence clusters. The classifier was reported to diagnose cytomegalovirus status with high specificity and sensitivity in both the original and validation cohorts. In vitro tests confirmed that a few of the cytomegalovirus-associated TCR beta chains recognize cytomegalovirus antigens. The cohort was sequenced for TCR beta chains only, and without alpha or paired-chain data the features that could be detected were limited. According to a later analysis, most CMV-associated TCR beta chains appeared to be HLA-restricted, and the HLA associations seemed to be driven largely by CMV exposure. The authors suggested that the approach could potentially be extended to other disease states and immunological phenotypes.

Taken from cysteine to phenylalanine, the CDR3 has 18 residues. The CDR3 DNA has 54 bases and is translated from base 1. The germline V gene provides CDR1 LGHNA and CDR2 YNFKEQ. From V the trimming removes 0 bases and from J it removes 7 bases, while the gene matches leave 11 bases of the junction unaccounted for. Turning to this clone: The specificity of this receptor is unknown. Nothing much larger sits one base from this clone, and base qualities are not available.

The cohort consisted of 600 or so healthy bone marrow donors. At the time of sampling, all cohort members were nominally healthy, though unrecorded immune exposures were likely present. The donor tested CMV seropositive, placing the donor among the 290 or so seropositive members of the cohort. Every donor gave a peripheral blood sample, and the peripheral blood mononuclear cells from that sample were used for TCR beta sequencing. The Qiagen DNeasy Blood Extraction Kit was used to extract genomic DNA from the blood cell samples. Libraries were built with the immunoSEQ multiplex PCR assay. The multiplex PCR relied on a mix of 60 forward primers for TCR Vbeta segments and 13 reverse primers for TCR Jbeta segments. The CDR3 region of rearranged TCR beta genes was amplified from genomic DNA by a multiplex PCR assay. The Illumina HiSeq System was used to sequence the amplified TCR beta libraries as 87-base-pair reads. On the authors' methods: A later analysis counted around 72 million unique TCR beta chains across the approximately 700 repertoires, and 10 million to 11 million of these chains were shared by at least two donors. Raw reads were error-corrected and collapsed into unique sequences with a nearest-neighbor algorithm that merged closely related sequences to remove PCR and sequencing errors. Alignment of CDR3 sequences to IMGT reference sequences was used to assign V, D and J gene segments. For a sequence to be retained, a match of at least six nucleotides to both a V gene segment and a J gene segment was required. Rearrangements were classified as productive when the CDR3 lacked stop codons and remained in frame with V and J, and all other rearrangements were classified as non-productive. Following IMGT convention, CDR3 was defined as the stretch from the second conserved V-encoded cysteine to the conserved J-encoded phenylalanine. The earlier analysis of fewer than 750 of the donors excluded sequences that lacked an unambiguous match to a single V gene segment. In an earlier analysis of some 590 of the donors, a V segment was called functional when productive rearrangements were above 56.7%, and segregating when the standard deviation between donors exceeded 5%. A statistical classification framework was developed to diagnose cytomegalovirus status using the catalog of TCR beta chain sequences. A later analysis assigned V and J genes by comparing TCR nucleotide sequences with IMGT/GENE-DB human TR gene sequences. Using the TCRdist pipeline, a later analysis assigned CDR3 sequences along with most-parsimonious VDJ recombination scenarios. In a later analysis, each TCR beta chain was defined by its CDR3 amino acid sequence together with its V-gene family, and reads without a unique V-gene family were excluded. To address suspected cross-contamination and a sequencing artifact, a later analysis removed 450 to 700 highly shared, low-generation-probability nucleotide sequences. In a later analysis, a clonal expansion index for each public chain was calculated from normalized within-repertoire ranks of inferred template counts. In a later analysis, generation probabilities were computed using a VDJ recombination model fitted to out-of-frame rearrangements, and the results were checked against IGoR. Hypergeometric tests were used in a later analysis to score TCR-TCR, TCR-HLA and TCR-CMV co-occurrence, with a repertoire-size bias correction applied to the TCR pairs. False discovery rates were estimated in a later analysis by permuting HLA or CMV assignments 20 times. In a later analysis, co-occurring TCRs were grouped with DBSCAN, and TCRdist sequence similarity was added when clustering was performed within HLA-allele-positive subsets. For co-occurrence clustering, repertoires with fewer than 30,000 or more than 120,000 public chains were excluded, along with a handful of repertoires with anomalous nucleotide sharing. This immuneACCESS table, as held by TCRdb, lists in-frame sequences with V and J called but not all clones. Of the missing ones, under half trace to an unresolved V gene in checked studies; the others have no known cause. V, J and clone size are those of that table, while D and trimming were read from the DNA. The sample profile shows roughly 160,000 clones; approximately 78% of them were found once. Around 6.7% of the sample rests with the top ten.

What was sequenced was PBMCs. The source of this sequence is a woman younger than 45 in good health and CMV-seropositive. The chain is encoded by TRBV4-2 joined to TRBJ2-3, with TRBD2 matching 12 junction bases. This receptor has the CDR3 CASSQEWDSSGGANTQYF. The base sequence is TGTGCCAGCAGCCAAGAGTGGGACTCTAGCGGGGGGGCAAATACGCAGTATTTT.